Each of the 28 T cell receptor delta chains below was sequenced from the same sample in a study of γδ T cells in repeated Plasmodium falciparum infection. TCRdb reanalyzed the multiplex PCR reads using CATT. The sample lists approximately 90,000 delta-chain clones, 0.75% to 1% occurring once. Vgamma9/Vdelta2+ and Vdelta2-negative gammadelta T cells were flow-sorted from PBMC for bulk sequencing. The material sequenced was gamma-delta T cells from blood. The receptors stem from a pool of human donors (malaria-infected and uninfected, not separated).

About this clone itself: A far larger clone is off by one base, so a read error is likely. The same CDR3 also results from other DNA sequences found in this sample. The chain carries TRDV2 and TRDJ1; 7 nucleotides agree with TRDD3. The germline V gene has CDR1 GEAIGNYY and CDR2 EKD. With V trimmed by 1 base and J by 0 bases, 10 bases remained unmatched. The CDR3 runs 17 residues. CDR3 coding DNA: TGTGCCTGTGACACTCTGGGGGTCACGCGAGACACCGATAAACTCATCTTT. This encodes CACDTLGVTRDTDKLIF.

This clone has ten or more counts. The same CDR3 arises from other DNA sequences in this sample as well. The chain couples TRDV1 to TRDJ1; TRDD3 matches 8 bases. The CDR3 has 15 amino acids. V trimming: 5 bases; J trimming: 1 base; junction bases outside the gene matches: 6. The V gene's germline CDR1 is TSWWSYY and CDR2 QGS. Written as DNA, the CDR3 is TGTGCTCTTGGGAGACGTACTGGGGGCACCGATAAACTCATCTTT. It yields the protein CALGRRTGGTDKLIF.

Remarks on this clone: A far larger clone lies a single base away; this is likely a read error. At the DNA level, this CDR3 is encoded by other sequences in the same sample as well. The chain is built from TRDV1 and TRDJ1, with 13 bases that match TRDD3. Matching the DNA to germline supplied the J gene, which TCRdb does not give. Germline lookup yields CDR1 TSWWSYY and CDR2 QGS. The CDR3 length is 23 residues. Written as DNA, the CDR3 is TGCGCTCTTGGGGAAGATAGAAGAATTGTACTGGGGGATACGCTCCGATACACCGATAAACTCATCTTT. This gives the protein CALGEDRRIVLGDTLRYTDKLIF.

This clone was seen only a few times. TCRdb's entry gives the protein of a much larger clone, which mismatches this DNA's translation at residue 7, likely from a read error; the protein reported here is translated from the DNA. V gene TRDV2 combines with J gene TRDJ1; TRDD3 matches 8 bases. The J gene, left out of TCRdb, was set here by checking the DNA against germline. Germline V CDR1 and CDR2: GEAIGNYY, EKD. This CDR3 has 16 residues. The J segment lost 2 bases and the V segment lost 3 bases, leaving 10 bases of the junction unmatched. CDR3 amino acids: CACDEVPRDTTDKLIF. The CDR3 region has the DNA TGTGCCTGTGACGAAGTTCCGAGGGATACGACCGATAAACTCATCTTT.

This clone has a handful of counts. A far larger clone is one base from this, pointing to a likely read error. At the DNA level, this CDR3 is encoded by other sequences in the same sample as well. The chain has TRAV38-2/DV8 and TRDJ1; 12 bases agree with TRDD3. As TCRdb names no J gene, one was assigned here on the basis of a DNA match to germline. The trim removed 0 bases at V and 2 bases at J, leaving 29 bases unmatched. This CDR3 spans 25 amino acids. CDR1 TSESDYY and CDR2 QEAYKQQN come from the germline V gene. The chain's CDR3 is CAYRSVNFVKGDLLGDTGNTDKLIF. CDR3 nucleotides: TGTGCTTATAGGAGCGTTAACTTCGTCAAAGGCGACCTCCTGGGGGATACGGGGAATACCGATAAACTCATCTTT.

This clone was recorded many times. This specimen includes other DNA sequences encoding the same CDR3. This chain connects TRDV2 to TRDJ1, with 12 bases aligning to TRDD3. The CDR3 sequence is 16 residues long. V was pared by 6 bases and J by 2 bases, with 9 bases of the junction left unmatched. Per germline, CDR1 GEAIGNYY and CDR2 EKD. The CDR3 is CACWGLGDTRTDKLIF. CDR3 DNA: TGTGCCTGTTGGGGACTGGGGGATACTAGGACCGATAAACTCATCTTT.

This clone was detected ten times or more. The same CDR3 can be traced to other DNA sequences in this sample. V and J are TRDV1 and TRDJ1; 11 bases are shared with TRDD3. Germline values: CDR1 TSWWSYY, CDR2 QGS. The CDR3 runs to 21 residues. V dropped 2 bases and J dropped 10; count of bases not matched to a gene: 27. CDR3 sequence (DNA): TGTGCTCTTGGGGAATTTCCCTATAATCACGTGGGGGATACGCGTATCGGGGGACTCATCTTT. This codes for CALGEFPYNHVGDTRIGGLIF.

The sample holds many counts of this clone. In DNA form, the CDR3 reads TGTGCTCTTGGGACCCCCTACCTTCGCGCTGGGGCTACCCATGGGCATGCTCACACCGATAAACTCATCTTT. This translates into CALGTPYLRAGATHGHAHTDKLIF. The rearrangement links TRDV1 to TRDJ1, with a tentative D call TRDD3 (6 bases). This CDR3 is 24 amino acids long. The germline V gene encodes CDR1 TSWWSYY and CDR2 QGS. The V gene lost 5 bases and the J gene lost 0 bases, with 40 bases spanning the gap.

This clone was counted at least ten times. Other DNA sequences in the same sample also yield this CDR3. V usage is TRDV1 and J usage is TRDJ1; 8 bases are a match to TRDD3. The CDR3 runs 18 residues. Germline loops: CDR1 TSWWSYY, CDR2 QGS. The trim removed 1 base at V and 1 base at J, leaving 11 bases unmatched. As DNA, the CDR3 is TGTGCTCTTGGGGAACATTCGTACTGGGGGCTGTGCACCGATAAACTCATCTTT. As protein: CALGEHSYWGLCTDKLIF.

This clone was seen a few times. The chain links TRDV3 to TRDJ1; D is possibly TRDD3 (5 bases). Looked up from germline, CDR1 is TVYSNPD and CDR2 is GDNSRS (reference sequence). This CDR3 region has 24 residues. Trimming took off 3 bases at V and 0 bases at J, with 44 bases between the two ends. The CDR3 nucleotides read TGTGCCTTCTCAGTTCAAGACTGGTGTATATACCACTCCGCTACAGTATTCTACACCGATAAACTCATCTTT. Protein product: CAFSVQDWCIYHSATVFYTDKLIF.

A remark on this clone: TCRdb's listed protein matches a much larger clone and diverges from this DNA's translation at residue 5, likely through a read error; the protein shown comes from the DNA. The J gene is TRDJ1, the V gene TRDV1, with TRDD3 as a possible D gene (5 bases). The J gene is not listed in TCRdb, so it was assigned here from a DNA match to germline. V dropped 4 bases and J dropped 1 base, with 16 bases sitting between them. The CDR3 sequence is 16 residues long. Germline V gene sequence: CDR1 TSWWSYY, CDR2 QGS. The CDR3 sequence: CALGGPGTLFTDKLIF. Written as DNA, the CDR3 is TGTGCTCTTGGGGGCCCGGGGACCCTCTTCACCGATAAACTCATCTTT.

Ten or more counts support this clone. TCRdb lists the protein of a much larger clone for this DNA, which differs at residue 6, so this is likely a read error; the protein given here is translated from the DNA itself. The identical CDR3 is also encoded by other nucleotide sequences in the sample. The V call is TRDV2, the J call TRDJ1; 7 nucleotides match TRDD3. This CDR3 spans 17 amino acids. CDR1 and CDR2 from the germline V gene are GEAIGNYY and EKD. The trim removed 7 bases at V and 1 base at J, leaving 17 bases unmatched. The CDR3 loop is CACDRIGGSPGTDKLIF. CDR3 sequence (DNA): TGTGCCTGCGACCGGATAGGGGGATCTCCGGGCACCGATAAACTCATCTTT.

Notes on this clone: The protein TCRdb gives is from a much larger clone and does not agree with this DNA's translation at residue 15, likely a read error; the protein shown here comes from the DNA. The V gene was identified as TRDV3, while no J gene was called; the table's D call of TRDD3 was not tested on the DNA. The CDR3 is made up of 17 amino acids. Germline CDR1 TVYSNPD, CDR2 GDNSRS (reference sequence). Written as DNA, the CDR3 is TGTGCCTTCCCTCCCCCGACTGGGGGATCAGACACCGATAAATTCATCTTT. Protein product: CAFPPPTGGSDTDKFIF.

Notes on this clone: For this DNA, TCRdb reports the protein of a much larger clone, which diverges at residue 13, most likely from a read error; the protein presented here is translated directly from the DNA. The chain links TRDV1 to TRDJ1, with 8 bases fitting TRDD3. TCRdb leaves out the J gene; it was filled in here by matching the DNA to germline. This CDR3 has 16 residues. The germline CDR1 and CDR2 sequences are TSWWSYY and QGS. CDR3 sequence reads: CALEDGIRFYTDRLIF. Written as DNA, the CDR3 is TGTGCTCTTGAAGATGGGATACGGTTTTACACCGATAGACTCATCTTT.

Points on this clone: A far larger clone is just one base off, so this is likely a read error. Other DNA sequences within the sample encode an identical CDR3. This chain joins TRDV1 and TRDJ1, with D hard to call. CDR1 is TSWWSYY and CDR2 is QGS in the germline V gene. Trimming took off 3 bases at V and 1 base at J, with 24 bases between the two ends. The CDR3 spans 19 residues. CDR3: CALGDPGPPHPLCTDKLIF. The CDR3 region has the DNA TGTGCTCTTGGGGACCCGGGACCCCCACACCCCCTTTGCACCGATAAACTCATCTTT.

This clone was found a few times. TCRdb attributes to this sequence the protein of a much larger clone, which differs from the DNA translation at residue 5; a read error is likely, and the protein displayed is translated from the DNA. The chain joins TRDV2 to TRDJ2, with D possibly TRDD3 on 6 matching bases. The V end was cut by 3 bases, the J end by 8 bases, with 24 bases between. The CDR3 spans 17 residues. CDR1 GEAIGNYY and CDR2 EKD come from the germline V gene. CDR3 region: CACDPVSTGSQRAQLFF. CDR3 bases: TGTGCCTGTGACCCCGTGAGTACTGGGTCCCAACGGGCACAACTCTTCTTT.

The table lists this clone with a few counts. TCRdb pairs this DNA with a much larger clone's protein that differs at residue 2, likely a read error; the protein shown was translated from the DNA. The chain couples TRDV2 to TRDJ1; 12 bases are a match to TRDD3. Germline V gene lookup returns CDR1 GEAIGNYY and CDR2 EKD. This CDR3 spans 15 amino acids. CDR3 nucleotide sequence: TGTTCCTGTGACACCACTGGGGGATACCCACATGCACTCATCTTT. The encoded protein is CSCDTTGGYPHALIF.

This clone was seen ten or more times. The chain carries TRDV2 and TRDJ1; perhaps D is TRDD2 or TRDD3 (9 bases each). No J segment appears in TCRdb, so it was assigned here by matching the sequence to germline. Germline CDR1 is GEAIGNYY and CDR2 is EKD. The ends were cut back, 2 bases at V and 7 bases at J, with 40 bases in the middle. The CDR3 consists of 22 residues. Written as DNA, the CDR3 is TGTGCCTGTGACATACTCGAAGGCCTTCCTACGGGGGATACCCTTCGTAGGGGTAAACTCATCTTT. This gives the protein CACDILEGLPTGDTLRRGKLIF.

This clone showed up many times. TCRdb's listed protein matches a much larger clone and diverges from this DNA's translation at residue 3, likely through a read error; the protein shown comes from the DNA. J is TRDJ1 and V is TRDV2; perhaps TRDD2 as D (5 bases). The J gene, left out of TCRdb, was set here by checking the DNA against germline. Germline values: CDR1 GEAIGNYY, CDR2 EKD. CDR3 length equals 17 residues. The CDR3 DNA reads TGTGCCCGTGACAATTCCTTGTCTTACCCCGAGGGTGGTGAACTCATCTTT. This translates into CARDNSLSYPEGGELIF.

This clone was observed a few times. TCRdb shows a much larger clone's protein in place of this DNA's translation, and the two differ at residue 5, likely through a read error; the protein shown is translated from the DNA. The rearrangement uses TRDV2 and TRDJ1; 7 nucleotides align to TRDD3. TCRdb records no J gene; here it was assigned by comparing the DNA to germline. CDR3 size: 19 residues. Germline CDR1 GEAIGNYY, CDR2 EKD. J was trimmed by 2 bases and V by 3 bases; bases with no gene match: 20. CDR3 DNA sequence: TGTGCCTGTGACGCAAGCCCTAGTGCCTACTGGGGAGGAACCGATAAACTCATCTTT. Amino acid sequence: CACDASPSAYWGGTDKLIF.

This clone turned up a few times. The translation of this DNA and the TCRdb protein of a much larger clone differ at residue 4, probably owing to a read error; the protein shown here is translated from the DNA. This sequence joins TRDV1 and TRDJ1, with TRDD3 identical over 10 bases. Per the germline V gene, CDR1 is TSWWSYY and CDR2 is QGS. The junction had 39 bases not matched to a gene; V was cut back by 8 bases and J by 0 bases. The CDR3 length is 26 residues. CDR3 in amino acids: CALRVISTSYRFLGDKGLAYTDKLIF. The CDR3 bases are TGTGCTCTTAGGGTTATTTCCACCTCCTATCGTTTCCTGGGGGATAAAGGTCTCGCGTACACCGATAAACTCATCTTT.

This clone was observed a few times. TCRdb shows a much larger clone's protein in place of this DNA's translation, and the two differ at residue 14, likely through a read error; the protein shown is translated from the DNA. This chain links TRDV1 with TRDJ1, with 10 bases lining up with TRDD3. TCRdb does not report a J gene; here it was assigned by matching the DNA to germline references. Germline V gene data show CDR1 as TSWWSYY and CDR2 as QGS. The CDR3 totals 18 residues. The CDR3 bases are TGTGCTCTTGGGGAAAAAATTGGGGGATACAAGTACACCAATAAACTCATCTTT. Amino acids: CALGEKIGGYKYTNKLIF.

A note on this clone: At one boundary the junction diverges from the germline segment, which might be a read error. This chain connects TRDV1 to TRDJ1; 12 bases are a match to TRDD3. The germline CDR1 and CDR2 sequences are TSWWSYY and QGS. The CDR3 runs 24 residues. This CDR3 reads CSGEFQRGPSEKNWGIPSNSKLIF. CDR3 nucleotides: TGCTCTGGGGAGTTCCAGAGGGGGCCTTCCGAAAAAAACTGGGGGATACCTTCCAACAGTAAACTCATCTTT.

This clone came up a few times. The TCRdb protein comes from a much larger clone and disagrees with this DNA's translation at residue 13, likely due to a read error; the protein given here is derived from the DNA. The J gene is TRDJ1, the V gene TRDV2; 10 nucleotides align to TRDD3. The germline CDR1 and CDR2 sequences are GEAIGNYY and EKD. CDR3 length equals 16 residues. The CDR3 loop is CACDRTGGFFTDRLIF. The CDR3 nucleotides read TGTGCCTGTGACCGTACTGGGGGATTTTTCACCGATAGACTCATCTTT.

The genes are TRDV1 and TRDJ1, with D uncertain. The V end lost 5 bases, the J end lost 11 bases, and 36 bases lay between the germline ends. Germline loops: CDR1 TSWWSYY, CDR2 QGS. The CDR3 is 19 residues long. The CDR3: CALGSFAPLQGRPRFKLIF. The CDR3 DNA sequence: TGTGCTCTTGGGTCATTCGCCCCCCTGCAGGGACGACCTCGTTTTAAGCTCATCTTT.

This clone was found a few times. A read error likely explains why the TCRdb protein, taken from a much larger clone, differs from this DNA's translation at residue 8; the protein shown is translated from the DNA. V gene TRDV2 combines with J gene TRDJ1; tentative D call: TRDD3 (6 bases). The J gene comes from matching the DNA to germline here; TCRdb lacks it. Germline V gene sequence: CDR1 GEAIGNYY, CDR2 EKD. Deletions cut 1 base from V and 0 bases from J, with 14 bases between. The CDR3 consists of 16 residues. The CDR3 region is CACDTMGVTDTDKLIF. The DNA of the CDR3 is TGTGCCTGTGACACGATGGGGGTTACGGACACCGATAAACTCATCTTT.

This clone occurred a few times. This likely came from a read error, as a far larger clone is one base away. At the DNA level, this CDR3 is encoded by other sequences in the same sample as well. The V call is TRDV2, the J call TRDJ3; no definite D call. The CDR3 consists of 17 residues. Germline CDR1 and CDR2: GEAIGNYY and EKD. The CDR3, as DNA: TGTGCCTGCGACACCGTTGAGGGCTCCTGGGACACCCGACAGATGTTTTTC. It is translated as CACDTVEGSWDTRQMFF.

At least ten counts were recorded for this clone. This sequence is one base from a far larger clone and is likely a read error. Other DNA variants within this sample encode the same CDR3. The J gene is TRDJ1, the V gene TRDV1, with a possible D match to TRDD2 (7 bases). The CDR3 totals 17 residues. The germline V gene encodes CDR1 TSWWSYY and CDR2 QGS. The CDR3 bases are TGTGCCCTTGGGGAGTTCCTACCGGGATATTACACCGATAAACTCATCTTT. Its protein product is CALGEFLPGYYTDKLIF.